This T cell receptor beta chain originates from a study of prognosis after radiotherapy for stage I lung cancer. In the study overall: Under 15 cases involved newly diagnosed primary stage I lung tumors, and 4 to 6 involved oligometastatic NSCLC subsequent to surgical resection of the primary tumor. All of the patients with non-small cell lung cancer, including under ten who had refused surgery, were considered to be medically inoperable. Study-wide results and limits: Unique TCR clone counts went down once patients had stereotactic body radiation therapy, median around 10,000 versus 6,900. Patients who went on to get distant metastases had lower Shannon entropy after stereotactic body radiation therapy.

Trimming removed 6 bases from V and 4 bases from J, with 15 bases in between. The CDR3 consists of 14 residues. Genomic DNA served as the source from which two-round multiplex PCR generated TCR beta CDR3 amplicons. Specific primers for each TRBV and TRBJ gene were what first-round PCR used. TCRdb redid the calling of the multiplex PCR reads with MiXCR, one entry per CDR3 protein. Of fewer than 25,000 distinct CDR3 sequences in the sample, roughly 55% were seen once. Notes on this clonotype: The antigen is not known.

This chain uses TRBV12-3 or TRBV12-4 with TRBJ1-1, with D possibly matching TRBD1 (5 bases). The sequenced sample was PBMCs, obtained before or after stereotactic body radiation therapy (not recorded which). The sequence came from a donor aged 50 or older with non-small cell lung cancer. The CDR3 region is CASRTMGGGTEAFF. CDR3 DNA: TGTGCCAGCAGGACCATGGGGGGTGGCACTGAAGCTTTCTTT.